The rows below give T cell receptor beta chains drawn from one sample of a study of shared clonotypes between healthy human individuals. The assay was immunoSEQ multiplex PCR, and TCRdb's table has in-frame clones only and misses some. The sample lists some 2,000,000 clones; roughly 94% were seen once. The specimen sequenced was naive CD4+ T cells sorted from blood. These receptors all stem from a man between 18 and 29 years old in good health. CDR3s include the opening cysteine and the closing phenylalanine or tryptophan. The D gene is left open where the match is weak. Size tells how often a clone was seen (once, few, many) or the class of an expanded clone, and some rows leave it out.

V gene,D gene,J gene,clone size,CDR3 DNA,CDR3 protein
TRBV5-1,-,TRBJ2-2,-,TGCGCCAGCAGCCGAAGAGAGAACGCGAACACCGGGGAGCTGTTTTTT,CASSRRENANTGELFF
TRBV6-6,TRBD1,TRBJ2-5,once,TGTGCCAGCCGACAGGGGGGACAAGAGACCCAGTACTTC,CASRQGGQETQYF
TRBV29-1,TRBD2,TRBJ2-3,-,TGCAGCGCCTCCTTAGCGGGAGTAGGGACAGATACGCAGTATTTT,CSASLAGVGTDTQYF
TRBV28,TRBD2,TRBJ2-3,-,TGTGCCAGCAGACCCGATTCCGGGGGGACCCGAGCAGATACGCAGTATTTT,CASRPDSGGTRADTQYF
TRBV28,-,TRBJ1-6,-,TGTGCCAGCAGAGAAGGGGTTGATAATTCACCCCTCCACTTT,CASREGVDNSPLHF
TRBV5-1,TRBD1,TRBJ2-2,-,TGCGCCAGCACGACAGGGGTGGACACCGGGGAGCTGTTTTTT,CASTTGVDTGELFF
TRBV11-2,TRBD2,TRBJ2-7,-,TGTGCCAGCAGCCCGATAGCGGGATCCTCCTACGAGCAGTACTTC,CASSPIAGSSYEQYF
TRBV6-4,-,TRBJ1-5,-,TGTGCCAGCAGTGACGGGCGCAATCAGCCCCAGCATTTT,CASSDGRNQPQHF
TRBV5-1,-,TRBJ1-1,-,TGCGCCAGCAGTTTCACGGCCGGCGAATGGAACACTGAAGCTTTCTTT,CASSFTAGEWNTEAFF
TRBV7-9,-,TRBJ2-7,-,TGTGCCAGCAGCTCTTCGGGTACCTACGAGCAGTACTTC,CASSSSGTYEQYF
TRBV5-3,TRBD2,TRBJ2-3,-,TGTGCCAGAAGCCCTAGCGGGGGGGCCGGTACAGATACGCAGTATTTT,CARSPSGGAGTDTQYF
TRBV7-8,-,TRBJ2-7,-,TGTGCCAGCAGCTTTTCTGGTTACGAGCAGTACTTC,CASSFSGYEQYF
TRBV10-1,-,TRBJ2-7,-,TGCGCCAGCAGCGATTCTTTATTCGAGCAGTACTTC,CASSDSLFEQYF
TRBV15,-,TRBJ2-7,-,TGTGCCACCAGCAATGTCATAAAGACAGTCTCCTACGAGCAGTACTTC,CATSNVIKTVSYEQYF
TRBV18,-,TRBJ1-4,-,TGTGCCAGCTCACCCCCTGGGCCGAATAATGAAAAACTGTTTTTT,CASSPPGPNNEKLFF
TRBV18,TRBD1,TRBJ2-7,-,TGTGCCAGCTCAGAGGGACAGGGGTCCTCCTACGAGCAGTACTTC,CASSEGQGSSYEQYF
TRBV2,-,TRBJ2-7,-,TGTGCCAGCAGTGTTGATCTTGCAGGGTTCTACGAGCAGTACTTC,CASSVDLAGFYEQYF
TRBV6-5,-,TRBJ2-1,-,TGTGCCAGCAGCGGGTCCGGAGAGCAGTTCTTC,CASSGSGEQFF
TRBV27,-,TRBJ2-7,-,TGTGCCAGCAGTACGCGGGACAGCCCCTACGAGCAGTACTTC,CASSTRDSPYEQYF
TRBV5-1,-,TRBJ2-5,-,TGCGCCAGCAGCCCGGGCCGAGGCGATGAGACCCAGTACTTC,CASSPGRGDETQYF
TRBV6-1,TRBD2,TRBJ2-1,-,TGTGCCAGCAGTGGGGCGGGGGGGCTCGATGAACAGGAGCAGTTCTTC,CASSGAGGLDEQEQFF
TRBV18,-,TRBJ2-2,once,TGTGCCAGCTCACCATACGACAGGGAGGTGTTTTTT,CASSPYDREVFF
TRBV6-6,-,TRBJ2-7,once,TGTGCCAGTGGGGGGACAGATTACGAGCAGTACTTC,CASGGTDYEQYF
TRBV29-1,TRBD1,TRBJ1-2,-,TGCAGCGTTGAATGGGTCAGGGGGTATGGCTACACCTTC,CSVEWVRGYGYTF
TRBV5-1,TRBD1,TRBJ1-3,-,TGCGCCAGCAGCCAAACAGGGGGCACTGGAAACACCATATATTTT,CASSQTGGTGNTIYF
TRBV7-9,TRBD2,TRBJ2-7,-,TGTGCCAGCAGCTTCCGGGACTACTCCTACGAGCAGTACTTC,CASSFRDYSYEQYF
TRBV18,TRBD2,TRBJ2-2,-,TGTGCCAGCTCATGGGGACTAGTCGAGGCCGGGGAGCTGTTTTTT,CASSWGLVEAGELFF
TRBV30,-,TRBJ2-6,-,TGTGCCTGGACGTTAGGTCCAGGGGCCAACGTCCTGACTTTC,CAWTLGPGANVLTF
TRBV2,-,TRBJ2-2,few,TGTGCCAGCAGCCGCGCGGAATGGGAGCTGTTTTTT,CASSRAEWELFF
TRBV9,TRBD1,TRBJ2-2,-,TGTGCCAGCACCCGACAGGGGGCGTACACCGGGGAGCTGTTTTTT,CASTRQGAYTGELFF
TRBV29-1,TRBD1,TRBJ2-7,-,TGCAGCGCGACGGGTGGACAGGGAAGCTCCTACGAGCAGTACTTC,CSATGGQGSSYEQYF
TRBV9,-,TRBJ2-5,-,TGTGCCAGCAGCGTAGTAGGCGGAGAGACCCAGTACTTC,CASSVVGGETQYF
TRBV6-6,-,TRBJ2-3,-,TGTGCCAGCCGCCCTCCTTATAGCACAGATACGCAGTATTTT,CASRPPYSTDTQYF
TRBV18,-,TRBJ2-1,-,TGTGCCAGCTCACCAACGTCCCGGGACCCGGTCTTC,CASSPTSRDPVF
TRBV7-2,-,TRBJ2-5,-,TGTGCCAGCAGCCCCGCAGTGGGAGTAGGCGAGACCCAGTACTTC,CASSPAVGVGETQYF